This T cell receptor (beta chain) emerged from a study of blood T cell repertoires in COVID-19. Per the authors' pipeline: Amplifying reference gene primers gave estimates of nucleated cell counts. Method: immunoSEQ multiplex PCR; TCRdb's copy keeps in-frame clones and lacks some. V, J and clone size are those of that table, while D and trimming were read from the DNA. The sample carries roughly 250,000 clones, around 88% recorded once. The CDR3 is 17 amino acids. Per the germline V gene, CDR1 is SGDLS and CDR2 is YYNGEE. The junction had 9 bases not matched to a gene; V was cut back by 0 bases and J by 1 base.

This chain links TRBV9 with TRBJ1-1; TRBD1 agrees at 7 bases. Input material: PBMCs or T cells enriched from blood (not recorded which). The clonotype originates from a woman between 40 and 50 years old with acute COVID-19. The CDR3 sequence is CASSVGQGLTSNTEAFF. CDR3 nucleotide sequence: TGTGCCAGCAGCGTAGGACAGGGCCTAACTTCGAACACTGAAGCTTTCTTT.